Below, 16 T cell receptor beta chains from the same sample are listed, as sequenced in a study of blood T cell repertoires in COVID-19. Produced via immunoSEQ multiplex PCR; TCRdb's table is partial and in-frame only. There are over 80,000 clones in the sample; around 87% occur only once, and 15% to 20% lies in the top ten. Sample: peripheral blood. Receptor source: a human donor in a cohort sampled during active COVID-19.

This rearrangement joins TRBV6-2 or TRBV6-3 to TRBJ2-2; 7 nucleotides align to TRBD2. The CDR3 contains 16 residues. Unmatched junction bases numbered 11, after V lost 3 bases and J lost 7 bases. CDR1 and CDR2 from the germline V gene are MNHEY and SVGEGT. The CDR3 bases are TGTGCCAGCAGTTATGGGCGGGAGCGGATAGTCGGGGAGCTGTTTTTT. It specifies CASSYGRERIVGELFF.

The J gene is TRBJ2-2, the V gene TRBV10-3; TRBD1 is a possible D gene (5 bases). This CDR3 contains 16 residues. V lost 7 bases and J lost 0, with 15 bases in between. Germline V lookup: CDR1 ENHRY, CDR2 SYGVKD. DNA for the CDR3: TGTGCCATCAAAGGTCGTCAGGGTGCGAACACCGGGGAGCTGTTTTTT. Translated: CAIKGRQGANTGELFF.

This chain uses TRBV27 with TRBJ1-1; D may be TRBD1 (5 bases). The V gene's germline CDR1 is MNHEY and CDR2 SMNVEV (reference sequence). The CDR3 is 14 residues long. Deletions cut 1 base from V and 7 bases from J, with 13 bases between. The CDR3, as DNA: TGTGCCAGCAGTTTATTGGACACGGAAAATGAAGCTTTCTTT. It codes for CASSLLDTENEAFF.

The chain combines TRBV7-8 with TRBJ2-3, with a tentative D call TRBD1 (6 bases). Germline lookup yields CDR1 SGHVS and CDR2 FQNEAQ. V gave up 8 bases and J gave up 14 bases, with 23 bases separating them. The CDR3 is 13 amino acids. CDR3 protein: CASGAAPGRGPYF. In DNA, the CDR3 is TGTGCCAGCGGAGCCGCCCCGGGCAGGGGCCCGTATTTT.

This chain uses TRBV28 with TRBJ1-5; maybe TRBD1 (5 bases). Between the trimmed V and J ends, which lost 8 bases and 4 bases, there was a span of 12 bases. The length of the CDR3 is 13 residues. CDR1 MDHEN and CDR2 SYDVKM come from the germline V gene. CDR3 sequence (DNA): TGTGCCAGCGCGGGGCTAGGAAATCAGCCCCAGCATTTT. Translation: CASAGLGNQPQHF. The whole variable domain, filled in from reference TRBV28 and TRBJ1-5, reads DVKVTQSSRYLVKRTGEKVFLECVQDMDHENMFWYRQDPGLGLRLIYFSYDVKMKEKGDIPEGYSVSREKKERFSLILESASTNQTSMYLCASAGLGNQPQHFGDGTRLSIL.

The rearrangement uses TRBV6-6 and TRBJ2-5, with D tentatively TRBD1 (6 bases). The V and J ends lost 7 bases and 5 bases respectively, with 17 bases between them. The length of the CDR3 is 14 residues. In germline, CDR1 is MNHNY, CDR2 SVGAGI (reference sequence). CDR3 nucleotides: TGTGCCAGCATGCTCGGACAGCAGTCCGAGACCCAGTACTTC. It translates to CASMLGQQSETQYF.

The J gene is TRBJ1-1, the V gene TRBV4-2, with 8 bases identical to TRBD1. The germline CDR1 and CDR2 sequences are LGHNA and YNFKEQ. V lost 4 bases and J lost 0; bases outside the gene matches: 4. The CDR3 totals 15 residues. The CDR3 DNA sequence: TGTGCCAGCAGCCCGACAGGGGAATTGAACACTGAAGCTTTCTTT. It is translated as CASSPTGELNTEAFF.

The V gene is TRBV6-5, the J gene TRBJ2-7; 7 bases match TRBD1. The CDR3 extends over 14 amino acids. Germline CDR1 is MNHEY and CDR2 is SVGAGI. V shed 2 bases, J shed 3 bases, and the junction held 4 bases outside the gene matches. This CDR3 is CASSYGRGNYEQYF. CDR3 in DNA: TGTGCCAGCAGTTACGGCAGGGGGAACTACGAGCAGTACTTC.

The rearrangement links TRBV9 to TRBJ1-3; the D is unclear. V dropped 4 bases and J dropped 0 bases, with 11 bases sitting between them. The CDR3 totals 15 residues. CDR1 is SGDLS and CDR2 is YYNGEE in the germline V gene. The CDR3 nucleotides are TGTGCCAGCAGCAGGACGGGAGACTCTGGAAACACCATATATTTT. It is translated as CASSRTGDSGNTIYF.

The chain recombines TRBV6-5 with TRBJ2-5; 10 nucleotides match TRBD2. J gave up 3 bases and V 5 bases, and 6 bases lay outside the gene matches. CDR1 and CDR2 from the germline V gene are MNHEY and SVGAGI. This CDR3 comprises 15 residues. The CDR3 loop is CASSSPGLAKETQYF. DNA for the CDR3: TGTGCCAGCAGTAGCCCGGGACTAGCGAAAGAGACCCAGTACTTC.

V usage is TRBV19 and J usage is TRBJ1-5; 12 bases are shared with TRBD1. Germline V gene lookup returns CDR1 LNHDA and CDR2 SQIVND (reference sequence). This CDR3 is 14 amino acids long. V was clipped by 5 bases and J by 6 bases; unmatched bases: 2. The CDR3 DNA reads TGTGCCAGTAGTGGGACAGGGGGCGGTCAGCCCCAGCATTTT. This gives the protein CASSGTGGGQPQHF.

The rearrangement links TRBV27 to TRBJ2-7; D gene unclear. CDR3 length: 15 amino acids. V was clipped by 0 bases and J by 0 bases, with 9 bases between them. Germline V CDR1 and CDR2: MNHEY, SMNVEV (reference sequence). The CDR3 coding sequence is TGTGCCAGCAGTTTATCCGAGTCCCCCTCCTACGAGCAGTACTTC. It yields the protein CASSLSESPSYEQYF.

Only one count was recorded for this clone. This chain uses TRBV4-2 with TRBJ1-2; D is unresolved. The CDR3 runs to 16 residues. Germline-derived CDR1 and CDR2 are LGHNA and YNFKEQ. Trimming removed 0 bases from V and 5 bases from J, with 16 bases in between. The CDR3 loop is CASSQDSAGGFYGYTF. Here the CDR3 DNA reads TGTGCCAGCAGCCAAGATTCCGCGGGAGGGTTTTATGGCTACACCTTC.

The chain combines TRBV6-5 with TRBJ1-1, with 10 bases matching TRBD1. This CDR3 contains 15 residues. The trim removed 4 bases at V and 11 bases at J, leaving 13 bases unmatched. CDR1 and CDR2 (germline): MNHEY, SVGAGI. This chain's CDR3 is CASSFTRRQGAQAFF. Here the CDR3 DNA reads TGTGCCAGCAGTTTTACCCGTCGACAGGGGGCTCAGGCTTTCTTT.

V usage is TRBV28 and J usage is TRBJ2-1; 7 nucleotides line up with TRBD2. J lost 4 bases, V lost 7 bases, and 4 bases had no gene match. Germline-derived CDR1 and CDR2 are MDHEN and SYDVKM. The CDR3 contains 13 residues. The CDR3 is CASTGLVYNEQFF. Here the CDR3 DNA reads TGTGCCAGCACCGGACTAGTTTACAATGAGCAGTTCTTC. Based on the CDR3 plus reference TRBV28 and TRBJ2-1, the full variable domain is DVKVTQSSRYLVKRTGEKVFLECVQDMDHENMFWYRQDPGLGLRLIYFSYDVKMKEKGDIPEGYSVSREKKERFSLILESASTNQTSMYLCASTGLVYNEQFFGPGTRLTVL.

CDR3 in amino acids: CASSLKNGSGYSSTDTQYF. In DNA, the CDR3 is TGTGCCAGCAGCTTAAAGAACGGTAGCGGCTACTCTAGCACAGATACGCAGTATTTT. V usage is TRBV7-2 and J usage is TRBJ2-3; tentatively, D is TRBD2 (6 bases). Germline assignment: CDR1 SGHTA and CDR2 FQGNSA. V was trimmed by 2 bases and J by 0 bases, leaving 21 bases between them. The CDR3 is 19 amino acids.